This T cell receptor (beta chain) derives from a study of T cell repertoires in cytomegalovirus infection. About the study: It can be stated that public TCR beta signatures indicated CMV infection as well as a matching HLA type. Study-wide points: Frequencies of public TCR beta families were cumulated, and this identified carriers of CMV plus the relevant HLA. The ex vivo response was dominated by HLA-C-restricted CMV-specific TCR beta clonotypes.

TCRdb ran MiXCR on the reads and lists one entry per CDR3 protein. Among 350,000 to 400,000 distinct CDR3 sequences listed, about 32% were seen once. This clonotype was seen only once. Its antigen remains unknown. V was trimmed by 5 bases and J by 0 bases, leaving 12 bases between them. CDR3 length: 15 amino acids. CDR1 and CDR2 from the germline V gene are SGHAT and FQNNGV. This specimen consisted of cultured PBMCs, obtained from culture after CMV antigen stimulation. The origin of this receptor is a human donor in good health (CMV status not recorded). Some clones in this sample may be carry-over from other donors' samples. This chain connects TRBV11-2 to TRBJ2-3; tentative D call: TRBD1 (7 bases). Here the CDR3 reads CASSPQGRSTDTQYF. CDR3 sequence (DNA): TGTGCCAGCAGCCCACAGGGGAGGAGCACAGATACGCAGTATTTT. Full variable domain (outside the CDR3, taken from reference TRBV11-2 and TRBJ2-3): EAGVAQSPRYKIIEKRQSVAFWCNPISGHATLYWYQQILGQGPKLLIQFQNNGVVDDSQLPKDRFSAERLKGVDSTLKIQPAKLEDSAVYLCASSPQGRSTDTQYFGPGTRLTVL.